This T cell receptor (beta chain) was obtained from a study of T-cell reconstitution after alpha-beta-depleted transplantation in children. General study results and limits: Among T cells one year after transplant, newly produced cells accounted for most counts and diversity.

About this clonotype itself: Its antigen is as yet unknown.

Unique molecular identifiers were built into the TCRbeta library. TCRdb used MiXCR to reprocess the PCR reads, holding one entry per CDR3 protein. The table records around 250,000 distinct CDR3 sequences, roughly a quarter of them present only once. The source is a girl aged 2 to 10 with Fanconi anemia, due to receive a stem cell transplant. The source material was PBMCs, sampled before TCRalphabeta/CD19-depleted stem cell transplant.

The CDR3 is CASSLRGEAKNIQYF. For the CDR3, the DNA is TGTGCCAGCAGTCTTAGGGGAGAAGCCAAAAACATTCAGTACTTC. The chain links TRBV12-3 or TRBV12-4 to TRBJ2-4, with D perhaps given as TRBD1 or TRBD2 (5 bases each). V was pared by 5 bases and J by 0 bases, with 11 bases between. The CDR3 runs to 15 residues.